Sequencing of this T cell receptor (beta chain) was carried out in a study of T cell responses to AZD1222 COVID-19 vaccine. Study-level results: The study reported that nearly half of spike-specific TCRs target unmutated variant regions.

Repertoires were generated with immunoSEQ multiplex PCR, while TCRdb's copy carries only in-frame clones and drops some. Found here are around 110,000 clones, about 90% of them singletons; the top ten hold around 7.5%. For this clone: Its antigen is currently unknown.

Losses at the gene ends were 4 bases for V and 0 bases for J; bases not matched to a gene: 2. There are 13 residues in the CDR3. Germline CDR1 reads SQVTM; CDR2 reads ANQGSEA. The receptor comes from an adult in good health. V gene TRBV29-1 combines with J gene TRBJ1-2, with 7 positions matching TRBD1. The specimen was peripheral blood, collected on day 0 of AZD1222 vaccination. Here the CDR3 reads CSVGDSPNYGYTF. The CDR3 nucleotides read TGCAGCGTTGGGGACAGTCCTAACTATGGCTACACCTTC.